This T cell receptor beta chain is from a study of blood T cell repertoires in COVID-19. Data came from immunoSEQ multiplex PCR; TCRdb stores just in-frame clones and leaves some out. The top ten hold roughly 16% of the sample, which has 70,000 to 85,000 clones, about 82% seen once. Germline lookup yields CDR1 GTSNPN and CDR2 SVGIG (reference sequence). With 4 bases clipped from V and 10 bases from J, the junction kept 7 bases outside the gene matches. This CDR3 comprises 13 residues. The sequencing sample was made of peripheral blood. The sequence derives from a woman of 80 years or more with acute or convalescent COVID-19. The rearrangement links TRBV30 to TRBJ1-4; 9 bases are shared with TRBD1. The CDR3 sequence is CAWKDRGLVKLFF. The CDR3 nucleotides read TGTGCCTGGAAGGACAGGGGTTTAGTAAAACTGTTTTTT.